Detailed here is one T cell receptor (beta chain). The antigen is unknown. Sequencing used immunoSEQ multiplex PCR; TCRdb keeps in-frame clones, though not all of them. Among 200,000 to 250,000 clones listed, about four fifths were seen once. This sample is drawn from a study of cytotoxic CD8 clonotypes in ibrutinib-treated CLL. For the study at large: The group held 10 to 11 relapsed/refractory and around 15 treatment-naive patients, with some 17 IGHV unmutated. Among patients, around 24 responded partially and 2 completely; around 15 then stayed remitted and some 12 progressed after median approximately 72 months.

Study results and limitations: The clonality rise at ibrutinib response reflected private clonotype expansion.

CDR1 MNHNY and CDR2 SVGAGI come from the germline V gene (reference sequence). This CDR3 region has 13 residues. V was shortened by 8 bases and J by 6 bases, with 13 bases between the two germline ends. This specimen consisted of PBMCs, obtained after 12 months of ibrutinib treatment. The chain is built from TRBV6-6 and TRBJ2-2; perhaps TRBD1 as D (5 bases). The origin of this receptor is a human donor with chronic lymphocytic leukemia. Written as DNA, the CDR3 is TGTGCCAGCTTTTCAGGGTGGGCCGGGGAGCTGTTTTTT. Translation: CASFSGWAGELFF.